The 13 T cell receptor beta chains presented below share a single source sample, sequenced in a study of vaccination and CD4 T cells after COVID-19. These TCRs' antigens remain unknown. At the Johns Hopkins FTIC core, DNA taken from cultured CD4+ T cells was sequenced by way of the Oncomine TCR Beta short-read assay. TCRdb fed the PCR reads into MiXCR, producing one record per CDR3 protein. The data contain roughly 9,400 distinct CDR3 sequences, roughly 62% of them singletons. Treatment meaning: roughly 11-day PBMC culture with coronavirus spike peptide pools or control peptides (ViraFEST assay). The sample taken for sequencing was CD4+ T cells from blood, cultured in vitro. All receptors derive from a human donor who had recovered from COVID-19.

This rearrangement joins TRBV7-2 to TRBJ2-3, with unresolved D. Germline V gives CDR1 SGHTA, CDR2 FQGNSA. The V end was cut by 5 bases, the J end by 0 bases, with 12 bases between. This CDR3 is 15 amino acids long. DNA for the CDR3: TGTGCCAGCAGCCAAGGCGGAACTAGCACAGATACGCAGTATTTT. Amino acids: CASSQGGTSTDTQYF.

V is TRBV6-1 and J is TRBJ2-4, with TRBD1 matching 9 bases. This CDR3 is built from 13 residues. Trimming removed 5 bases from V and 5 bases from J; junction bases left unmatched: 1. The germline V gene encodes CDR1 MNHNS and CDR2 SASEGT. CDR3 in DNA: TGTGCCAGCAGTCGACAGGGGGAAAACATTCAGTACTTC. Translated, it gives CASSRQGENIQYF.

The chain uses TRBV7-2 and TRBJ1-2, with 7 bases matching TRBD1. The CDR3 covers 12 residues. Germline values: CDR1 SGHTA, CDR2 FQGNSA. Trimming removed 5 bases from V and 5 bases from J; junction bases left unmatched: 2. CDR3 loop: CASSRTGYGYTF. The CDR3 nucleotides read TGTGCCAGCAGCAGGACAGGTTATGGCTACACCTTC.

As for this clonotype: One end of the junction varies from germline; a read error may be responsible. The chain has TRBV20-1 and TRBJ2-7; TRBD1 agrees at 7 bases. Germline V gives CDR1 DFQATT, CDR2 SNEGSKA (reference sequence). This CDR3 contains 16 residues. CDR3 bases: TGCAGCGCTAGTCGACGAGACAGGGTAGGGTTGGGCGAGCAGTACTTC. It specifies CSASRRDRVGLGEQYF.

This clonotype was seen more than once but under ten times. The J gene is TRBJ2-3, the V gene TRBV19, with D possibly TRBD1 on 6 matching bases. The V and J ends lost 5 bases and 0 bases respectively, with 9 bases between them. This CDR3 is built from 14 residues. Germline V gene data show CDR1 as LNHDA and CDR2 as SQIVND (reference sequence). The CDR3 protein is CASSADRSTDTQYF. The CDR3 nucleotides are TGTGCCAGTAGTGCCGACAGGAGCACAGATACGCAGTATTTT.

Only one count was recorded for this clonotype. The rearrangement links TRBV4-1 to TRBJ2-2; D is uncertain. The CDR3 loop spans 14 amino acids. CDR1 is MGHRA and CDR2 is YSYEKL in the germline V gene. V lost 2 bases to trimming and J lost 7 bases, with 11 bases between them. CDR3 sequence (DNA): TGCGCCAGCAGCCAACCCATTGGAAGCGGGGAGCTGTTTTTT. Its translation is CASSQPIGSGELFF.

This sequence joins TRBV20-1 and TRBJ2-3; TRBD2 matches 8 bases. The CDR3 totals 14 residues. Germline V gene lookup returns CDR1 DFQATT and CDR2 SNEGSKA (reference sequence). Trimming cost V 5 bases and J 4 bases; bases outside gene matches: 8. For the CDR3, the DNA is TGCAGTGCTTCCTATAGCGGGATGGCAGATACGCAGTATTTT. This encodes CSASYSGMADTQYF.

The CDR3 DNA reads as TGCAGTGCTAGTATAAAACAGAGGGTCTCCGGGGAGCTGTTTTTT. Encoded protein: CSASIKQRVSGELFF. This rearrangement joins TRBV20-1 to TRBJ2-2, with D perhaps TRBD2 (5 bases). CDR3 size: 15 residues. V was cut by 3 bases and J by 6 bases, with 17 bases left in between. The germline V gene has CDR1 DFQATT and CDR2 SNEGSKA (reference sequence).

The chain employs TRBV28 and TRBJ2-3; D not certain. The CDR3 runs to 15 residues. CDR1 is MDHEN and CDR2 is SYDVKM in the germline V gene. Trimming removed 1 base at V and 2 bases at J, with 10 bases between. CDR3: CASSLSAQNTDTQYF. The DNA for the CDR3 is TGTGCCAGCAGTTTATCGGCACAGAACACAGATACGCAGTATTTT. The full variable domain, in which reference TRBV28 and TRBJ2-3 provide the parts outside the CDR3, is DVKVTQSSRYLVKRTGEKVFLECVQDMDHENMFWYRQDPGLGLRLIYFSYDVKMKEKGDIPEGYSVSREKKERFSLILESASTNQTSMYLCASSLSAQNTDTQYFGPGTRLTVL.

This clonotype was observed a handful of times. The chain has TRBV15 and TRBJ2-7; 8 nucleotides agree with TRBD1. The trim removed 2 bases at V and 3 bases at J, leaving 3 bases unmatched. CDR1 and CDR2 (germline): LNHNV, YYDKDF (reference sequence). The CDR3 spans 14 residues. The CDR3 region has the DNA TGTGCCACCAGCAGACGACAGGGGATCTACGAGCAGTACTTC. As protein: CATSRRQGIYEQYF. The whole variable domain, filled in from reference TRBV15 and TRBJ2-7, reads DAMVIQNPRYQVTQFGKPVTLSCSQTLNHNVMYWYQQKSSQAPKLLFHYYDKDFNNEADTPDNFQSRRPNTSFCFLDIRSPGLGDTAMYLCATSRRQGIYEQYFGPGTRLTVT.

This sequence joins TRBV20-1 and TRBJ1-4, with a possible D match to TRBD1 (6 bases). V was pared by 5 bases and J by 6 bases, with 13 bases between. CDR1 DFQATT and CDR2 SNEGSKA come from the germline V gene (reference sequence). This CDR3 region has 13 residues. For the CDR3, the DNA is TGCAGTGCTCAACAGGGAGTCCATGAAAAACTGTTTTTT. Translation gives CSAQQGVHEKLFF.

This clonotype has only a few counts. The V and J genes are TRBV10-2 and TRBJ1-5; D is uncertain. Trimming left V 4 bases short and J 4 bases short, with 11 bases between. CDR3 length: 14 amino acids. CDR1 and CDR2 from the germline V gene are WSHSY and SAAADI. The CDR3, as DNA: TGCGCCAGCAGTGGGGGTGGTGGGAATCAGCCCCAGCATTTT. Translation: CASSGGGGNQPQHF.

The J gene is TRBJ2-5, the V gene TRBV20-1; the D gene is possibly TRBD1 (5 bases). The ends were cut back, 7 bases at V and 2 bases at J, with 8 bases in the middle. The CDR3 has 11 residues. CDR1 DFQATT and CDR2 SNEGSKA come from the germline V gene (reference sequence). The CDR3 DNA reads as TGCAGTGGACAGAGACAAGAGACCCAGTACTTC. Encoded protein: CSGQRQETQYF.